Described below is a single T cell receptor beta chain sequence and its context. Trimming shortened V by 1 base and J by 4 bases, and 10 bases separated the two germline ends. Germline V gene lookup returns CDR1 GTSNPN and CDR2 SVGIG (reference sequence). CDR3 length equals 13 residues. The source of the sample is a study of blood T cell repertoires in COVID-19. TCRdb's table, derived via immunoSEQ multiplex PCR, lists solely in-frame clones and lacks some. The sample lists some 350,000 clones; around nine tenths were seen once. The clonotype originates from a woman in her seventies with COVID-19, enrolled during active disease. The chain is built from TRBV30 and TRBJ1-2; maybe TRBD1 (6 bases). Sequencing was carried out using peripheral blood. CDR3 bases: TGTGCCTGGAGTGACGGGACATTCTATGGCTACACCTTC. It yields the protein CAWSDGTFYGYTF.